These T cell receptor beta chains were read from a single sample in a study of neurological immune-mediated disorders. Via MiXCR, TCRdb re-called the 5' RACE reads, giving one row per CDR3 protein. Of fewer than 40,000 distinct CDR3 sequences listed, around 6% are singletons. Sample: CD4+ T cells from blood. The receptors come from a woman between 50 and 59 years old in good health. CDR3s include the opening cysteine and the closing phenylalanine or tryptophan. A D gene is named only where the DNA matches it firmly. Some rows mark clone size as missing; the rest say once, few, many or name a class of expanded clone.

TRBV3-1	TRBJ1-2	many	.	CASSPGRYGYTF	TGTGCCAGCAGCCCCGGCCGTTACGGCTACACCTTC
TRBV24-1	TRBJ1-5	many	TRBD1	CATSAQGDQPQHF	TGTGCCACCAGTGCCCAGGGGGACCAGCCCCAGCATTTT
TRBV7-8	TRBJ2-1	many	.	CASSLESLINNEQFF	TGTGCCAGCAGCTTAGAGTCCCTTATTAACAATGAGCAGTTCTTC
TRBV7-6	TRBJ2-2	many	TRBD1	CASSLRTGATGELFF	TGTGCCAGCAGCTTAAGGACAGGGGCCACCGGGGAGCTGTTTTTT
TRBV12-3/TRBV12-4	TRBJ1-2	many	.	CASSYDGNYGYTF	TGTGCCAGCAGTTACGACGGAAACTATGGCTACACCTTC
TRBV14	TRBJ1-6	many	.	CASSQGILQSSYNSPLHF	TGTGCCAGCAGCCAAGGAATTCTGCAGAGCTCCTATAATTCACCCCTCCACTTT
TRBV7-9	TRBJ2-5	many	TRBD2	CASSPGLAEETQYF	TGTGCCAGCAGCCCGGGACTAGCGGAAGAGACCCAGTACTTC
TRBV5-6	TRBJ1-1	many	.	CASSLQGRTEAFF	TGTGCCAGCAGCCTGCAGGGAAGGACTGAAGCTTTCTTT
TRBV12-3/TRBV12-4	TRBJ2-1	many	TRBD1	CASSTRDSIYNEQFF	TGTGCCAGCTCAACCCGGGACAGTATCTACAATGAGCAGTTCTTC
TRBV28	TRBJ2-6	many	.	CASTDNSWGKLNNVLTF	TGTGCCAGCACCGATAACTCTTGGGGCAAACTCAACAACGTCCTGACTTTC
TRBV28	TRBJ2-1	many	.	CASTLLRGEQFF	TGTGCCAGCACCCTCCTCCGGGGTGAGCAGTTCTTC
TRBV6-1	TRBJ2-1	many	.	CASSGKGWGYNEQFF	TGTGCCAGCAGTGGGAAGGGTTGGGGATACAATGAGCAGTTCTTC
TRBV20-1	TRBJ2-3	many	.	CSSRPGGTDTQYF	TGCAGTTCACGCCCCGGGGGCACAGATACGCAGTATTTT
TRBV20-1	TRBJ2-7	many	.	CSARDYVDSYEQYF	TGCAGTGCTAGAGATTACGTGGACAGCTACGAGCAGTACTTC
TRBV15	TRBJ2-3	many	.	CATSALRGVGTDTQYF	TGTGCCACCAGTGCCCTAAGGGGGGTGGGCACAGATACGCAGTATTTT
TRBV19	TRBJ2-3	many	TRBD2	CASSTTGTSGSFFVGTQYF	TGTGCCAGTAGTACAACCGGGACTAGCGGGAGTTTTTTCGTCGGTACGCAGTATTTT
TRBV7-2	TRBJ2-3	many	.	CASSIGTGHADTQYF	TGTGCCAGCAGCATAGGTACAGGTCATGCAGATACGCAGTATTTT
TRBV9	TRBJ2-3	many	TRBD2	CASSVAGGPTDTQYF	TGTGCCAGCAGCGTTGCGGGGGGGCCAACAGATACGCAGTATTTT
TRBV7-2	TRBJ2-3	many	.	CASSTGSYTQYF	TGTGCCAGCAGTACGGGCTCCTATACGCAGTATTTT
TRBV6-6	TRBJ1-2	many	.	CASSKTDSSNYGYTF	TGTGCCAGCTCAAAAACGGACAGCTCTAACTATGGCTACACCTTC
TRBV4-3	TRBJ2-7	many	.	CASSQGQRDEQYF	TGCGCCAGCAGCCAAGGGCAGAGGGACGAGCAGTACTTC
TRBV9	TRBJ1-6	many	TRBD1	CASSVGQVGRANNSPLHF	TGTGCCAGCAGCGTGGGACAGGTCGGGCGGGCAAATAATTCACCCCTCCACTTT
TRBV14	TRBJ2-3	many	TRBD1	CASSRLGTGKLDTQYF	TGTGCCAGCAGCCGCCTCGGGACAGGGAAATTAGATACGCAGTATTTT
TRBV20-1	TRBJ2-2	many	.	CSASFRGSFPGELFF	TGCAGTGCTAGTTTTCGGGGTTCATTCCCCGGGGAGCTGTTTTTT
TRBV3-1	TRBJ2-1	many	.	CASSQVKDEQFF	TGTGCCAGCAGCCAAGTAAAGGATGAGCAGTTCTTC
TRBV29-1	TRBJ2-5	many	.	CSVDSGAWETQYF	TGCAGCGTTGATTCGGGGGCTTGGGAGACCCAGTACTTC
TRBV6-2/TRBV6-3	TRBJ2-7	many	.	CASSPGGARATYEQYF	TGTGCCAGCAGCCCTGGGGGGGCGCGGGCCACCTACGAGCAGTACTTC
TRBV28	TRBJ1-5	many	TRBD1	CASAEDRVPNQPQHF	TGTGCCAGCGCCGAGGACAGGGTCCCCAATCAGCCCCAGCATTTT
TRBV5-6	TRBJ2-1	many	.	CASSSRRRTAAIGGSHEQFF	TGTGCCAGCAGCTCTCGTAGAAGGACGGCGGCCATTGGGGGTTCGCATGAGCAGTTCTTC
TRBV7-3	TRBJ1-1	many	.	CASSPLAQANTEAFF	TGTGCCAGCAGCCCACTGGCACAGGCGAACACTGAAGCTTTCTTT
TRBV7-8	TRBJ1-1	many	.	CASSPGPGTEAFF	TGTGCCAGCAGCCCGGGTCCTGGCACTGAAGCTTTCTTT
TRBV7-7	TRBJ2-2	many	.	CASSLDRTGELFF	TGTGCCAGCAGCCTCGACCGGACCGGGGAGCTGTTTTTT
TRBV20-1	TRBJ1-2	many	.	CSARDMRGLDGYTF	TGCAGTGCTAGAGATATGAGGGGACTTGATGGCTACACCTTC
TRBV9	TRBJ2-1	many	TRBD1	CASSVRGGTGDNEQFF	TGTGCCAGCAGCGTCAGAGGGGGGACAGGGGACAATGAGCAGTTCTTC
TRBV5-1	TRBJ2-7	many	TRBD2	CASSPGTSWTEQYF	TGCGCCAGCAGCCCCGGGACTAGCTGGACCGAGCAGTACTTC
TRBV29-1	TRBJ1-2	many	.	CSVARVGGYGYTF	TGCAGCGTTGCCAGGGTTGGGGGGTATGGCTACACCTTC
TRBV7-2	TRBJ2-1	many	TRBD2	CASRYGGGSYNEQFF	TGTGCCAGCAGATACGGGGGGGGCTCCTACAATGAGCAGTTCTTC
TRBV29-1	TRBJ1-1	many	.	CSLKTGGNTEAFF	TGCAGCCTGAAGACCGGCGGGAACACTGAAGCTTTCTTT
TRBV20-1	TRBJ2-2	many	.	CSASGKSRGELFF	TGCAGTGCTAGCGGGAAGAGTCGCGGGGAGCTGTTTTTT
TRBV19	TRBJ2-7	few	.	CASSIGADFGEQYF	TGTGCCAGTAGTATAGGTGCGGACTTTGGCGAGCAGTACTTC
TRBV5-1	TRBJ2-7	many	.	CASRRDGAYEQYF	TGCGCCAGCAGGCGGGACGGAGCCTACGAGCAGTACTTC
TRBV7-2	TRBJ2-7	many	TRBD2	CASSPFGRSYEQYF	TGTGCCAGCAGCCCCTTCGGGAGGTCTTACGAGCAGTACTTC
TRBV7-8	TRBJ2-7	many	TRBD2	CASSSSGRAFYEQYF	TGTGCCAGCAGCTCTAGCGGGAGGGCCTTCTACGAGCAGTACTTC
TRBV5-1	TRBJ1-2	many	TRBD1	CASNAGTANYGYTF	TGCGCCAGCAACGCCGGGACAGCTAACTATGGCTACACCTTC
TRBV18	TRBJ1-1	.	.	CASSRGDPNTEAFF	TGTGCCAGCTCACGGGGAGATCCGAACACTGAAGCTTTCTTT
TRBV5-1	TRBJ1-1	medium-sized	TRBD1	CASWGQKATEAFF	TGCGCCAGCTGGGGACAGAAGGCGACTGAAGCTTTCTTT
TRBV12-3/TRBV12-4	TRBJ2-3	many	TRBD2	CASGSGGAADTQYF	TGTGCCAGTGGTTCCGGGGGGGCGGCAGATACGCAGTATTTT
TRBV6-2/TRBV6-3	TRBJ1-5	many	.	CASSFLSNQPQHF	TGTGCCAGCAGTTTCCTTAGCAATCAGCCCCAGCATTTT
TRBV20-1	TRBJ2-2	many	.	CSARALGGNSNTGELFF	TGCAGTGCTCGGGCTCTAGGGGGAAACTCGAACACCGGGGAGCTGTTTTTT
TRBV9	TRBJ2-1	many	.	CASSVGGADNEQFF	TGTGCCAGCAGCGTAGGGGGGGCGGACAATGAGCAGTTCTTC